This is a list of T cell receptor beta chains from one sample in a study of cytomegalovirus exposure and HLA in healthy donors. Sequenced by immunoSEQ multiplex PCR; TCRdb stores in-frame clones only, minus some. Of 100,000 to 150,000 clones listed, less than 80% are singletons. Material: PBMCs. The receptors derive from a woman aged 45-60 years in good health and CMV-seronegative. Each CDR3 is given with its conserved first and last residue. Each record gives: D gene, CDR3 length, V gene, J gene, clone size, CDR3 protein, CDR3 DNA. D genes are given only for firm matches. Size values are once, few and many counts, or a class for expanded clones, and some rows have none.

>TRBD2|18|TRBV15|TRBJ2-7|.
CATSSGLANKMDHYEQYF
TGTGCCACCAGCAGCGGACTAGCCAATAAGATGGACCACTACGAGCAGTACTTC
>TRBD2|19|TRBV29-1|TRBJ2-6|.
CSVEDRLETSRSGANVLTF
TGCAGCGTTGAAGATCGTCTGGAGACTAGCCGCTCTGGGGCCAACGTCCTGACTTTC
>.|12|TRBV6-1|TRBJ2-3|few
CASSDRVDTQYF
TGTGCCAGCAGTGACAGGGTAGATACGCAGTATTTT
>TRBD2|16|TRBV5-1|TRBJ2-1|.
CASSLSGSLGGNEQFF
TGCGCCAGCAGCTTGAGCGGGAGTTTGGGGGGCAATGAGCAGTTCTTC
>TRBD2|15|TRBV4-1|TRBJ2-1|.
CASRKTSGDHNEQFF
TGCGCCAGCAGGAAGACTAGCGGGGACCACAATGAGCAGTTCTTC
>TRBD1|17|TRBV30|TRBJ2-6|.
CAWTRGPDSSGANVLTF
TGTGCCTGGACTAGGGGGCCAGACAGCTCTGGGGCCAACGTCCTGACTTTC
>.|16|TRBV28|TRBJ2-1|.
CASSWQGLRVYNEQFF
TGTGCCAGCAGTTGGCAGGGGCTGAGAGTGTACAATGAGCAGTTCTTC
>TRBD1|13|TRBV7-9|TRBJ2-1|.
CSSSVGQLYEQFF
TGTTCCAGCAGCGTGGGACAGTTGTATGAGCAGTTCTTC
>TRBD2|16|TRBV6-6|TRBJ2-5|.
CASSPLTSGFQETQYF
TGTGCCAGCAGTCCCCTGACTAGCGGATTCCAAGAGACCCAGTACTTC
>TRBD1|14|TRBV19|TRBJ2-7|.
CASSTGQTPYEQYF
TGTGCCAGTAGTACGGGACAGACCCCTTACGAGCAGTACTTC
>.|15|TRBV9|TRBJ2-2|.
CASSQGDSLSGELFF
TGTGCCAGCAGCCAAGGGGACTCCCTGTCTGGGGAGCTGTTTTTT
>.|16|TRBV5-6|TRBJ2-7|.
CASSYKTPSPAYEQYF
TGTGCCAGCAGCTATAAAACCCCTAGCCCTGCTTACGAGCAGTACTTC
>.|15|TRBV11-2|TRBJ2-7|.
CASSLEQGYFYEQYF
TGTGCCAGCAGCTTAGAACAGGGCTATTTCTACGAGCAGTACTTC
>TRBD1|14|TRBV27|TRBJ1-1|.
CASSMDRDRTEAFF
TGTGCCAGCAGCATGGACAGGGATAGGACTGAAGCTTTCTTT
>TRBD1|17|TRBV5-4|TRBJ1-4|.
CASSYSRWDRGIEKLFF
TGTGCCAGCAGCTACTCTCGATGGGACAGGGGGATTGAAAAACTGTTTTTT
>.|15|TRBV7-8|TRBJ1-1|once
CASSLETAPGTEAFF
TGTGCCAGCAGCCTTGAGACAGCGCCGGGCACTGAAGCTTTCTTT
>TRBD2|15|TRBV7-2|TRBJ2-5|.
CASSRGLAGGETQYF
TGTGCCAGCAGCCGGGGACTAGCGGGAGGCGAGACCCAGTACTTC